The 15 T cell receptor beta chains listed next were all sequenced from one sample in a study of blood T cells in healthy people across ages. A sample-barcoded 5' primer and a J-beta primer mix were used in a second PCR of roughly 6 to 11 cycles. Each CDR3 protein gets one entry after TCRdb re-called the 5' RACE reads with MiXCR. The sample has approximately 400,000 distinct CDR3 sequences; roughly half are singletons. Sequenced input: blood. The receptor source for this set is a man aged 55 to 70 in good health.

This clonotype was seen a few times. The chain combines TRBV29-1 with TRBJ2-1; the D gene is possibly TRBD2 (6 bases). With 0 bases removed from V and 8 bases from J, the gap between germline ends came to 17 bases. The CDR3 runs to 15 residues. From germline, CDR1 is SQVTM and CDR2 ANQGSEA. The CDR3 DNA is TGCAGCGTTGAAGATAGGCGGGGCCCTAGGGATGAGCAGTTCTTC. It specifies CSVEDRRGPRDEQFF.

This rearrangement joins TRBV29-1 to TRBJ2-3; D remains ambiguous. The V gene's germline CDR1 is SQVTM and CDR2 ANQGSEA. The length of the CDR3 is 14 residues. Trimming took 4 bases from V and 6 from J, leaving 17 bases between them. The CDR3 protein is CSVAVRLSMDTQYF. DNA of the CDR3: TGCAGCGTTGCCGTTAGGCTCTCGATGGATACGCAGTATTTT.

The chain couples TRBV20-1 to TRBJ2-3, with unresolved D. The germline V gene has CDR1 DFQATT and CDR2 SNEGSKA (reference sequence). CDR3 length: 16 residues. Trimming cost V 3 bases and J 0 bases, with 16 bases left between them. This CDR3 reads CSARGIGRISTDTQYF. The CDR3 DNA is TGCAGTGCTAGGGGCATCGGACGCATAAGCACAGATACGCAGTATTTT.

This chain uses TRBV7-9 with TRBJ2-3, with TRBD1 identical over 8 bases. This CDR3 is built from 15 residues. Looked up from germline, CDR1 is SEHNR and CDR2 is FQNEAQ (reference sequence). V was clipped by 5 bases and J by 2 bases; unmatched bases: 6. For the CDR3, the DNA is TGTGCCAGCAGCCCTCAGGGGGCCCCCACAGATACGCAGTATTTT. Its protein is CASSPQGAPTDTQYF.

This clonotype has a handful of counts. The chain employs TRBV3-1 and TRBJ2-3, with 8 bases aligning to TRBD1. The length of the CDR3 is 16 residues. V lost 4 bases to trimming and J lost 3 bases; unmatched junction nucleotides: 9. Germline V CDR1 and CDR2: LGHDT, YNNKEL (reference sequence). The CDR3 DNA reads as TGTGCCAGCAGCCCCAACATCAGGGGGCGGACAGATACGCAGTATTTT. It encodes CASSPNIRGRTDTQYF.

This clonotype showed up many times. J is TRBJ1-2 and V is TRBV28, with 7 bases that match TRBD1. Looked up from germline, CDR1 is MDHEN and CDR2 is SYDVKM. V lost 4 bases to trimming and J lost 1 base; unmatched junction nucleotides: 9. This CDR3 is built from 16 residues. CDR3 region: CASSSPPRGLNYGYTF. In DNA form, the CDR3 reads TGTGCCAGCAGTTCCCCCCCAAGGGGGCTTAACTATGGCTACACCTTC.

The gene calls are TRBV9 and TRBJ2-7; D uncertain. The CDR3 has 14 residues. Between the trimmed V and J ends, which lost 0 bases and 7 bases, there was a span of 14 bases. Per the germline V gene, CDR1 is SGDLS and CDR2 is YYNGEE. The CDR3 sequence is CASSVVATGEEQYF. The CDR3 DNA follows: TGTGCCAGCAGCGTAGTAGCCACGGGTGAAGAGCAGTACTTC.

A remark on this clonotype: This may be a read error: a much more frequent sequence differs by one nucleotide. The V call is TRBV20-1, the J call TRBJ2-5; 8 bases fit TRBD2. The germline V gene has CDR1 DFQATT and CDR2 SNEGSKA (reference sequence). This CDR3 is 15 amino acids long. The V and J ends lost 3 bases and 11 bases, in that order; junction bases with no gene match: 17. CDR3 sequence: CSARGGSGDYNEQYF. The CDR3 region has the DNA TGCAGTGCTAGGGGTGGTAGCGGGGACTACAATGAGCAGTACTTC.

The chain carries TRBV5-1 and TRBJ2-1; the D gene could be TRBD1 or TRBD2 (5 bases each). The CDR3 runs to 14 residues. CDR1 and CDR2 from the germline V gene are SGHRS and YFSETQ. Trimming removed 0 bases from V and 6 bases from J, with 10 bases in between. DNA for the CDR3: TGCGCCAGCAGCTTGGAGGGACCTTGCAATGAGCAGTTCTTC. It specifies CASSLEGPCNEQFF. Full variable domain (remainder filled in from reference TRBV5-1 and TRBJ2-1): KAGVTQTPRYLIKTRGQQVTLSCSPISGHRSVSWYQQTPGQGLQFLFEYFSETQRNKGNFPGRFSGRQFSNSRSEMNVSTLELGDSALYLCASSLEGPCNEQFFGPGTRLTVL.

This clonotype turned up a few times. The V call is TRBV11-2, the J call TRBJ2-3; D unclear. Germline CDR1 reads SGHAT; CDR2 reads FQNNGV. Trimming cost V 4 bases and J 1 base, with 9 bases left between them. CDR3 length equals 14 residues. The CDR3 sequence is CASSSSPRTDTQYF. The CDR3, as DNA: TGTGCCAGCAGCTCCAGCCCCCGCACAGATACGCAGTATTTT.

On this clonotype: The junction departs from germline at one end; a sequencing error may be responsible. The chain links TRBV7-2 to TRBJ2-2, with 8 bases that match TRBD2. This CDR3 has 15 amino acids. Germline V gene lookup returns CDR1 SGHTA and CDR2 FQGNSA. The CDR3 region has the DNA TGTGCTAGCAGACGGACTAGCTCGAACACCGGGGAGCTGTTTTTT. Translated: CASRRTSSNTGELFF.

This clonotype was seen ten or more times. The chain carries TRBV29-1 and TRBJ1-1, with a tentative D call TRBD1 (6 bases). The CDR3 extends over 14 amino acids. The germline CDR1 and CDR2 sequences are SQVTM and ANQGSEA. V was cut by 6 bases and J by 0 bases, with 14 bases left in between. Here the CDR3 reads CSVERGGVNTEAFF. The CDR3 DNA sequence: TGCAGCGTCGAGAGGGGGGGGGTGAACACTGAAGCTTTCTTT.

This chain links TRBV5-1 with TRBJ2-3, with D maybe TRBD2 (6 bases). This CDR3 has 15 residues. The germline V gene encodes CDR1 SGHRS and CDR2 YFSETQ. V lost 3 bases and J 2 bases, leaving 13 bases between the germline ends. This CDR3 is CASSSRLDYTDTQYF. CDR3 DNA: TGCGCCAGCAGCTCCAGACTAGACTACACAGATACGCAGTATTTT.

The rearrangement uses TRBV13 and TRBJ2-7, with D perhaps matching TRBD1 or TRBD2 (5 bases each). CDR3 length equals 13 residues. The ends were cut back, 7 bases at V and 3 bases at J, with 13 bases in the middle. Germline V gives CDR1 PRHDT, CDR2 FYEKMQ (reference sequence). The CDR3 spells CASTWGSSYEQYF. The DNA of the CDR3 is TGTGCCAGCACCTGGGGGAGCAGCTACGAGCAGTACTTC. Full variable domain (rest looked up from reference TRBV13 and TRBJ2-7): AAGVIQSPRHLIKEKRETATLKCYPIPRHDTVYWYQQGPGQDPQFLISFYEKMQSDKGSIPDRFSAQQFSDYHSELNMSSLELGDSALYFCASTWGSSYEQYFGPGTRLTVT.

This clonotype came up a few times. The CDR3 DNA sequence: TGTGCCAGCGGCATTCGGGGCTATGGCTACACCTTC. Its protein product is CASGIRGYGYTF. The chain combines TRBV28 with TRBJ1-2; D remains ambiguous. This CDR3 is built from 12 residues. Deletions cut 8 bases from V and 4 bases from J, with 11 bases between. Germline values: CDR1 MDHEN, CDR2 SYDVKM.